Presented here are 21 T cell receptor beta chains from one specimen sequenced in a study of breast tumors, draining lymph nodes, adjacent tissues. The lymph nodes were axillary draining lymph nodes from breast cancer patients. Each CDR3 protein is one row after TCRdb ran MiXCR on the multiplex PCR reads. The sample includes roughly 120,000 distinct CDR3 sequences, 15% to 20% of them seen just once. The sample consisted of axillary lymph node tissue. These TCRs come from a female donor with breast cancer. Some clones in this sample may be carry-over from other donors' samples.

About this clonotype itself: A read error is likely, as this CDR3 ends without the conserved phenylalanine or tryptophan. The chain has TRBV6-1 and TRBJ2-7; TRBD1 aligns across 9 bases. V shed 6 bases, J shed 3 bases, and the junction held 3 bases outside the gene matches. The CDR3 loop spans 13 amino acids. Germline assignment: CDR1 MNHNS and CDR2 SASEGT. CDR3: CASSGTGFYEQYP. DNA for the CDR3: TGTGCCAGCAGCGGGACAGGGTTCTACGAGCAGTACCCC.

This clonotype was recorded many times. The genes are TRBV20-1 and TRBJ1-5; maybe TRBD1 (6 bases). V was cut by 6 bases and J by 7 bases, with 19 bases left in between. The CDR3 loop spans 14 amino acids. Germline V gene data show CDR1 as DFQATT and CDR2 as SNEGSKA (reference sequence). CDR3 DNA: TGCAGTGCGACCGACAGGAATGATGGGCAGCCCCAGCATTTT. Translated, it gives CSATDRNDGQPQHF.

As to this clonotype: A much larger clone differs from this one at a single base, so this may be a read error. CDR3 sequence reads: CAGSPPQRNSYEQYF. For the CDR3, the DNA is TGTGCCGGCTCACCACCGCAAAGAAACTCCTACGAGCAGTACTTC. The V gene is TRBV18, the J gene TRBJ2-7; D is uncertain. Germline V gives CDR1 KGHSH, CDR2 LQKENI. This CDR3 is 15 amino acids long.

Ten or more counts support this clonotype. The chain recombines TRBV6-5 with TRBJ2-3, with D perhaps given as TRBD1 or TRBD2 (6 bases each). Germline CDR1 is MNHEY and CDR2 is SVGAGI. CDR3 length equals 14 residues. V was trimmed by 6 bases and J by 0 bases, leaving 10 bases between them. The chain's CDR3 is CASRRDISTDTQYF. The CDR3 DNA follows: TGTGCCAGCAGGCGGGACATTAGCACAGATACGCAGTATTTT.

This clonotype appeared many times. The rearrangement joins TRBV24-1 to TRBJ2-3; 7 bases are a match to TRBD2. J lost 4 bases, V lost 1 base, and 7 bases had no gene match. Germline values: CDR1 KGHDR, CDR2 SFDVKD. The CDR3 is 16 residues long. This chain's CDR3 is CATSDFGLGGADTQYF. The DNA for the CDR3 is TGTGCCACCAGTGATTTTGGACTAGGAGGGGCAGATACGCAGTATTTT.

This clonotype showed up just once. At one end the junction does not follow the germline gene, possibly because of a read error. In DNA, the CDR3 is TGTGCCACCAGCGGAGAAAGGGGGTATCAGCCCCAGCATTTT. This translates into CATSGERGYQPQHF. The V and J genes are TRBV15 and TRBJ1-5; a possible D gene is TRBD1 (6 bases). The CDR3 loop spans 14 amino acids. Germline V CDR1 and CDR2: LNHNV, YYDKDF (reference sequence). The full variable domain, with the rest looked up from reference TRBV15 and TRBJ1-5, is DAMVIQNPRYQVTQFGKPVTLSCSQTLNHNVMYWYQQKSSQAPKLLFHYYDKDFNNEADTPDNFQSRRPNTSFCFLDIRSPGLGDTAMYLCATSGERGYQPQHFGDGTRLSIL.

Concerning this clonotype itself: A single base separates this from a much larger clone, so it may be a read error. The chain combines TRBV24-1 with TRBJ2-1, with D possibly being TRBD2 (5 bases). The CDR3 consists of 12 residues. V was pared by 9 bases and J by 7 bases, with 12 bases between. Germline-derived CDR1 and CDR2 are KGHDR and SFDVKD. The chain's CDR3 is CATGSTPNEQFF. CDR3 nucleotides: TGTGCCACCGGGAGTACCCCTAATGAGCAGTTCTTC.

On this clonotype: One junction end does not reproduce the germline sequence, and a read error may be involved. V usage is TRBV5-1 and J usage is TRBJ1-2; TRBD1 matches at 12 bases. Germline CDR1 and CDR2: SGHRS and YFSETQ. This CDR3 has 15 residues. CDR3 region: CASSLGGQGADGYAF. The CDR3 DNA reads as TGCGCCAGCAGCTTGGGGGGACAGGGGGCTGATGGCTACGCCTTC. The whole variable domain, remainder taken from reference TRBV5-1 and TRBJ1-2, is KAGVTQTPRYLIKTRGQQVTLSCSPISGHRSVSWYQQTPGQGLQFLFEYFSETQRNKGNFPGRFSGRQFSNSRSEMNVSTLELGDSALYLCASSLGGQGADGYAFGSGTRLTVV.

Remarks on this clonotype: One end of the junction is discordant with germline, which a read error may explain. This chain joins TRBV4-2 and TRBJ2-7; the match to TRBD2 covers 14 bases. Germline V gene data show CDR1 as LGHNA and CDR2 as YNFKEQ. This CDR3 is 18 amino acids long. In DNA form, the CDR3 reads TGTGTCAGCAGCCAGCAGACCGGACTAGCGGGGGGTCGAAGCGAGCAGTACTTC. It encodes CVSSQQTGLAGGRSEQYF.

The chain employs TRBV29-1 and TRBJ1-1; unclear D gene. The V and J ends lost 7 bases and 3 bases respectively, with 12 bases between them. CDR3 length: 12 amino acids. The V gene's germline CDR1 is SQVTM and CDR2 ANQGSEA. The CDR3 sequence is CSGRWEDTEAFF. The CDR3 DNA reads TGCAGCGGCCGTTGGGAGGACACTGAAGCTTTCTTT.

This clonotype was counted ten times or more. The CDR3 loop is CASSQVVQNTGELFF. The CDR3 DNA is TGCGCCAGCAGCCAAGTAGTCCAGAACACCGGGGAGCTGTTTTTT. The chain couples TRBV4-1 to TRBJ2-2; no definite D call. Looked up from germline, CDR1 is MGHRA and CDR2 is YSYEKL. V lost 1 base and J 1 base, leaving 7 bases between the germline ends. CDR3 length equals 15 residues.

This clonotype appeared many times. The gene calls are TRBV18 and TRBJ1-4, with D unclear. Trimming removed 5 bases at V and 7 bases at J, with 8 bases between. CDR1 KGHSH and CDR2 LQKENI come from the germline V gene. The length of the CDR3 is 12 residues. CDR3 nucleotides: TGTGCCAGCTCAAAGGGCGGTGAAAAACTGTTTTTT. It yields the protein CASSKGGEKLFF.

This clonotype was observed a handful of times. The CDR3 end shows no conserved phenylalanine or tryptophan, and so a read error is likely. The CDR3 nucleotides read TGTGCCAGCAGCCGGGGGTGGCTAAGGGAGACCCAGTACCTC. This sequence encodes CASSRGWLRETQYL. The gene calls are TRBV11-2 and TRBJ2-5, with D perhaps matching TRBD2 (6 bases). Trimming took 5 bases from V and 5 from J, leaving 15 bases between them. The length of the CDR3 is 14 residues. Germline V gene data show CDR1 as SGHAT and CDR2 as FQNNGV.

The table lists this clonotype with many counts. This CDR3 reads CASSSTGGGYGYTF. As DNA, the CDR3 is TGTGCCAGCAGCTCTACAGGGGGCGGCTATGGCTACACCTTC. The chain employs TRBV5-6 and TRBJ1-2; TRBD1 aligns across 9 bases. The germline V gene encodes CDR1 SGHDT and CDR2 YYEEEE. The J segment lost 4 bases and the V segment lost 3 bases, leaving 4 bases of the junction unmatched. This CDR3 comprises 14 residues.

This clonotype was seen repeatedly, ten times or more. The chain's CDR3 is CASSSIAGGISYEQYF. The CDR3 DNA is TGTGCCAGCAGTTCTATAGCGGGAGGGATCTCCTACGAGCAGTACTTC. The J gene is TRBJ2-7, the V gene TRBV28; 11 bases are shared with TRBD2. This CDR3 is built from 16 residues. Germline CDR1 and CDR2: MDHEN and SYDVKM. V lost 4 bases, J lost 0 bases, and 5 bases stayed unmatched.

J is TRBJ2-3 and V is TRBV3-1, with D tentatively TRBD1 (5 bases). The CDR3 loop spans 15 amino acids. Looked up from germline, CDR1 is LGHDT and CDR2 is YNNKEL (reference sequence). The V gene lost 3 bases and the J gene lost 2 bases, with 12 bases spanning the gap. The CDR3 DNA follows: TGTGCCAGCAGCCAGTGGCAGGGCACCACAGATACGCAGTATTTT. It encodes CASSQWQGTTDTQYF.

This clonotype was seen more than once but under ten times. The genes are TRBV11-2 and TRBJ1-2; 9 nucleotides align to TRBD1. Looked up from germline, CDR1 is SGHAT and CDR2 is FQNNGV. J was trimmed by 7 bases and V by 5 bases; bases with no gene match: 20. The CDR3 is made up of 18 amino acids. CDR3 in amino acids: CASSKKRGTGLLFAGYTF. The CDR3 bases are TGTGCCAGCAGCAAAAAACGAGGGACAGGGTTATTGTTCGCTGGCTACACCTTC.

A remark on this clonotype: This CDR3 fails to terminate in the conserved phenylalanine or tryptophan, so it likely reflects a read error. The chain is built from TRBV7-6 and TRBJ2-2, with 10 positions matching TRBD1. The CDR3 spans 17 residues. In germline, CDR1 is SGHVS, CDR2 FNYEAQ. After removal of 5 bases from V and 6 bases from J, the junction contained 12 bases not matched to a gene. Written as DNA, the CDR3 is TGTGCCAGCAGCCCGACCCGGGACAGGGGTTTTTCCGGGGAGCTGTTTCTT. Residues: CASSPTRDRGFSGELFL.

This clonotype was counted many times. The rearrangement joins TRBV5-5 to TRBJ1-3, with a possible D match to TRBD1 (5 bases). This CDR3 is built from 15 residues. Trimming removed 1 base at V and 2 bases at J, with 10 bases between. Looked up from germline, CDR1 is SGHKS and CDR2 is YYEKEE (reference sequence). This CDR3 is CASSLSGYPGNTIYF. CDR3 DNA: TGTGCCAGCAGCTTGTCAGGGTACCCTGGAAACACCATATATTTT.

As for this clonotype: Germline and junction disagree at one end, which may indicate a read error. The chain couples TRBV18 to TRBJ2-1; TRBD2 matches at 12 bases. Per germline, CDR1 KGHSH and CDR2 LQKENI. The CDR3 runs 16 residues. The CDR3 loop reads CASSPPTSGGNNEPFF. DNA of the CDR3: TGTGCCAGCTCACCACCTACTAGCGGGGGGAACAATGAGCCGTTCTTC.

This clonotype was seen ten or more times. The V and J genes are TRBV7-2 and TRBJ2-5; no reliable D call. There are 13 residues in the CDR3. Trimming took 3 bases from V and 2 from J, leaving 7 bases between them. CDR1 and CDR2 from the germline V gene are SGHTA and FQGNSA. The CDR3 DNA sequence: TGTGCCAGCAGCTTCATACCTCAAGAGACCCAGTACTTC. This encodes CASSFIPQETQYF.